What follows is one T cell receptor beta chain and its context. Germline CDR1 SGDLS, CDR2 YYNGEE. Losses at the gene ends were 4 bases for V and 2 bases for J; bases not matched to a gene: 7. The length of the CDR3 is 15 residues. This specimen belongs to a study of blood T cell repertoires in COVID-19. In the authors' workflow: By means of reference gene primer amplification, nucleated cell counts were estimated. Libraries were prepared by immunoSEQ multiplex PCR; TCRdb keeps only in-frame clonotypes and omits some of them. V, J and clone size derive from that table, while D and trimming were established from the DNA sequence. The sample shows approximately 290,000 clones, roughly 89% of them seen only once.

The source is a woman younger than 30 with acute COVID-19. The sequenced material came from PBMCs or T cells enriched from blood (not recorded which). The V gene is TRBV9, the J gene TRBJ2-7, with 9 bases that match TRBD1. The CDR3 reads CASSPRRDRAYEQYF. The CDR3 bases are TGTGCCAGCAGCCCGCGAAGGGACAGGGCCTACGAGCAGTACTTC.